This T cell receptor beta chain was captured in a study of vaccination and CD4 T cells after COVID-19. On the study more broadly: Controls used CEFX viral epitopes (positive), HIV-1 Nef peptides (negative), or no peptide.

Study-level findings and limits: The authors studied relatively few convalescent patients and analyzed no early post-infection timepoints. For convalescent patients, a median around 90% of reactive clones surfaced exclusively after vaccination.

Looked up from germline, CDR1 is MNHEY and CDR2 is SVGEGT. V shed 3 bases and J shed 11 bases, with 17 bases lying between them. The CDR3 is made up of 15 amino acids. Notes on this clonotype: Its cognate antigen is unknown.

Treatment meaning: approximately nine-day PBMC culture with coronavirus spike peptide pools or control peptides (ViraFEST assay). Sequenced with the Oncomine TCR Beta short-read assay was DNA taken from cultured CD4+ T cells. MiXCR, applied by TCRdb to the PCR reads, yields one record per CDR3 protein. The data show about 15,000 distinct CDR3 sequences, around 64% seen once. The clonotype comes from a human donor who had recovered from COVID-19. The sample was CD4+ T cells from blood, cultured in vitro. The V and J genes are TRBV6-2 or TRBV6-3 and TRBJ1-6; D gene uncertain. CDR3 protein: CASSYPVPGGAPLHF. The CDR3 DNA is TGTGCCAGCAGTTATCCTGTCCCGGGTGGGGCACCCCTCCACTTT.